The present entry profiles one T cell receptor beta chain with its context. The data were obtained in a study of blood T cell repertoires in COVID-19. For the study at large: The samples span acute and convalescent COVID-19 from the United States, Italy and Spain. PBMCs, B-cell-depleted T cells, or T cells provided the cDNA or gDNA that made up the material.

As originally analysed: Estimation of nucleated cell counts was performed using reference gene primer amplification. The protocol was immunoSEQ multiplex PCR, while the TCRdb copy is restricted to in-frame clones and leaves out a portion. The V and J calls and clone size are taken from that table; D and trimming were inferred from the DNA. The sample yields under 200,000 clones, about 88% seen once. CDR1 is WNHNN, CDR2 SYGVQD, per germline (reference sequence). The CDR3 has 13 residues. V shed 7 bases and J 4 bases; nucleotides not matched to a gene: 6. The source is a man between 18 and 35 years old with acute or convalescent COVID-19. The sample was peripheral blood. V gene TRBV10-1 combines with J gene TRBJ2-7; 8 positions match TRBD1. This CDR3 reads CASTDRGEYEQYV. The CDR3 nucleotides read TGCGCCAGCACCGACAGGGGCGAGTACGAGCAGTACGTC.